A selection of T cell receptor beta chains follows, all from one sample in a study of blood T cell repertoires in COVID-19. Assay: immunoSEQ multiplex PCR; the TCRdb copy retains only in-frame clones and omits some. The table includes roughly 170,000 clones, under 90% detected once. Specimen: peripheral blood. The source is a human donor in a cohort sampled during active COVID-19. Both conserved end residues are part of each CDR3. D genes are given only for firm matches. Expanded clones get a size class; other rows say once, few or many, or leave the size out.

clone_size j_call v_call d_call cdr3_nt cdr3_aa
NA TRBJ1-4 TRBV7-9 NA TGTGCCAGCAGCACTGGGAAGGAGGATCCTAATGAAAAACTGTTTTTT CASSTGKEDPNEKLFF
NA TRBJ2-7 TRBV24-1 NA TGTGCCACCAGTGATTTGGTCAGCTCCTACGAGCAGTACTTC CATSDLVSSYEQYF
NA TRBJ1-1 TRBV3-1/TRBV3-2 NA TGTGCCAGCAGCCCCCACAGGGAAGGTGAAGCTTTCTTT CASSPHREGEAFF
NA TRBJ1-4 TRBV7-9 NA TGTGCCAGCAGCTTTCAGTTTAAGGAAAAACTGTTTTTT CASSFQFKEKLFF
NA TRBJ2-1 TRBV14 TRBD2 TGTGCCAGCAGCCAGGGACTAAGCTCCTACAATGAGCAGTTCTTC CASSQGLSSYNEQFF
few TRBJ1-2 TRBV7-2 NA TGTGCCAGCAGCTTACAGGAAAACTATGGCTACACCTTC CASSLQENYGYTF
once TRBJ2-2 TRBV9 TRBD2 TGTGCCAGCAGCGTGGGGACTAGCGGGAAAGCGAACACCGGGGAGCTGTTTTTT CASSVGTSGKANTGELFF
few TRBJ2-7 TRBV5-1 TRBD2 TGCGCCAGCAGCTTGGCCAAAGGGCGCGGGGGTGGCGAGCAGTACTTC CASSLAKGRGGGEQYF
NA TRBJ1-2 TRBV5-5 TRBD1 TGTGCCAGCAGCTCCGCGGGACAGGGTAACTATGGCTACACCTTC CASSSAGQGNYGYTF
few TRBJ1-6 TRBV7-9 NA TGTGCCAGCAGCCCCCTAAGACGGGGGAATTCACCCCTCCACTTT CASSPLRRGNSPLHF
once TRBJ2-1 TRBV5-1 TRBD2 TGCGCCAGCAGCCGCGGGACTAGCGGGGGGAGCTCCTACAATGAGCAGTTCTTC CASSRGTSGGSSYNEQFF
few TRBJ1-5 TRBV4-1 TRBD1 TGCGCCAGCAGCCAAGCCGACAGGGATAGCAATCAGCCCCAGCATTTT CASSQADRDSNQPQHF
NA TRBJ2-7 TRBV5-1 NA TGCGCCAGCAGCTTGGCCGGGAACCGAGCCTACGAGCAGTACTTC CASSLAGNRAYEQYF
NA TRBJ2-7 TRBV5-1 NA TGCGCCAGCAGCGCTGGACGGGGGTCCTACGAGCAGTACTTC CASSAGRGSYEQYF
once TRBJ2-1 TRBV20-1 NA TGCAGTGCTAGTTTCGGGTTGAATGAGCAGTTCTTC CSASFGLNEQFF
NA TRBJ1-1 TRBV29-1 TRBD1 TGCAGCGTTTTGACAGGGGTGAACACTGAAGCTTTCTTT CSVLTGVNTEAFF
NA TRBJ1-2 TRBV12-3/TRBV12-4 NA TGTGCCAGCGCTACAACAGGGAGCTATGGCTACACCTTC CASATTGSYGYTF
NA TRBJ1-1 TRBV6-5 NA TGTGCCAGCAGACAGGTTAAGAACACTGAAGCTTTCTTT CASRQVKNTEAFF
NA TRBJ2-5 TRBV2 NA TGTGCCAGCAGTGTCGAGGAGACCCAGTACTTC CASSVEETQYF
NA TRBJ2-7 TRBV30 NA TGTGCCTGGAGTGTACGAGTGCAGGGAATGTCCGAGCAGTACTTC CAWSVRVQGMSEQYF
NA TRBJ1-2 TRBV19 NA TGTGCCAGTAGTACACCATCACCGGGACAACTCTATGGCTACACCTTC CASSTPSPGQLYGYTF
NA TRBJ2-7 TRBV5-6 NA TGTGCCAGCAGCTTTCCGGGACACAACTACGAGCAGTACTTC CASSFPGHNYEQYF
NA TRBJ2-2 TRBV3-1/TRBV3-2 TRBD1 TGTGCCAGCAGCGCAAGATTTAGGACAGGGACCGGGGAGCTGTTTTTT CASSARFRTGTGELFF
NA TRBJ2-2 TRBV5-1 NA TGCGCCAGCAGCCCCACGGGAGCTCGACCCGCCGGGGAGCTGTTTTTT CASSPTGARPAGELFF
NA TRBJ1-4 TRBV5-1 TRBD1 TGCGCCAGCAGCCAAACAGGACAGGGGGCTAATGAAAAACTGTTTTTT CASSQTGQGANEKLFF
NA TRBJ2-7 TRBV3-1/TRBV3-2 TRBD2 TGTGCCAGCAGCCCACGGACTAGCGGGTCCTACGAGCAGTACTTC CASSPRTSGSYEQYF
NA TRBJ2-1 TRBV9 NA TGTGCCAGCAGCGTAAACGTGGGGCAAGAGCAGTTCTTC CASSVNVGQEQFF
NA TRBJ1-1 TRBV6-5 TRBD1 TGTGCCAGCAGCTCGGACAGGGAGTTTACTGAAGCTTTCTTT CASSSDREFTEAFF
NA TRBJ2-7 TRBV19 NA TGTGCCAGTAGTATAGATCTAGCCCCCGACCTCTACGAGCAGTACTTC CASSIDLAPDLYEQYF
NA TRBJ1-2 TRBV25-1 TRBD1 TGTGCCAGCCAATTAACAGGGGATGGGGGCTACACCTTC CASQLTGDGGYTF
NA TRBJ2-2 TRBV7-2 NA TGTGCCAGCAGCTCACAGCCGACCGGGGAGCTGTTTTTT CASSSQPTGELFF
NA TRBJ2-7 TRBV4-1 NA TGCGCCAGCAGCCCCGGCCACGGGAGCTCCTACGAGCAGTACTTC CASSPGHGSSYEQYF
NA TRBJ2-1 TRBV7-2 TRBD1 TGTGCCAGCAGCTTAGTTGCACAGGGGAGTTACAATGAGCAGTTCTTC CASSLVAQGSYNEQFF
NA TRBJ2-7 TRBV15 NA TGTGCCACCAGCCCAAAGGCGCCACCGGGTCGGGAGCAGTACTTC CATSPKAPPGREQYF
NA TRBJ1-3 TRBV30 NA TGTGCTATAAGGGAGTCTGGAAACACCATATATTTT CAIRESGNTIYF
few TRBJ1-1 TRBV18 NA TGTGCCAGCTCACTTGACATCCTAAACGCTGAAGCTTTCTTT CASSLDILNAEAFF
NA TRBJ2-3 TRBV7-8 TRBD2 TGTGCCAGCAGCGCCGGACTAGCGGGGGGATTAGATACGCAGTATTTT CASSAGLAGGLDTQYF
NA TRBJ2-3 TRBV3-1/TRBV3-2 NA TGTGCCAGCAGCCCCAGACTGGGAGATACGCAGTATTTT CASSPRLGDTQYF
NA TRBJ2-2 TRBV7-8 TRBD2 TGTGCCAGCAGCTTAGCGTCCCTTGGGCGGGGGGGCCTCACCGGGGAGCTGTTTTTT CASSLASLGRGGLTGELFF
NA TRBJ2-7 TRBV7-8 TRBD2 TGTGCCAGCAGCCCCACTAGCGGGGGGATGTCCTACGAGCAGTACTTC CASSPTSGGMSYEQYF
NA TRBJ1-1 TRBV11-2 NA TGTGCCAGCAGCCTCCCAACCCTCGAACAGGGTACAATGAACACTGAAGCTTTCTTT CASSLPTLEQGTMNTEAFF
NA TRBJ2-7 TRBV9 TRBD1 TGTGCCAGCAGCGGGGGGACAGGGGGCACCTACGAGCAGTACTTC CASSGGTGGTYEQYF
NA TRBJ2-2 TRBV29-1 NA TGCAGCGTTTATGCCGGGGAGCTGTTTTTT CSVYAGELFF
NA TRBJ2-5 TRBV6-5 NA TGTGCCAGCAGTTACGGGACAAATCAAGAGACCCAGTACTTC CASSYGTNQETQYF
NA TRBJ1-2 TRBV5-5 NA TGTGCCAGCAGCCTAACGGCAGGGGATTATGGCTACACCTTC CASSLTAGDYGYTF
NA TRBJ2-4 TRBV19 TRBD2 TGTGCCAGTTTCAGCGGGGGGACGTACTTC CASFSGGTYF
NA TRBJ1-1 TRBV19 NA TGTGCCAGTAGCTCTAGGAGTAGGGGGATGAACACTGAAGCTTTCTTT CASSSRSRGMNTEAFF
NA TRBJ2-1 TRBV5-1 NA TGCGCCAGCAGCTCCGGTTGGGGGGACAATGAGCAGTTCTTC CASSSGWGDNEQFF
few TRBJ2-7 TRBV7-2 TRBD2 TGTGCCAGCAGCTTCCCGGGGGGAACCTACGAGCAGTACTTC CASSFPGGTYEQYF
NA TRBJ1-2 TRBV27 NA TGTGCCAGCAGTTTATCTGTCGGGGGGCATGGCTACACCTTC CASSLSVGGHGYTF
NA TRBJ2-7 TRBV2 NA TGTGCCAGCAGTGCGCGGACAACCTCCTACGAGCAGTACTTC CASSARTTSYEQYF
NA TRBJ2-1 TRBV5-1 TRBD2 TGCGCCAGCAGCCCCGGGACTAGCGGGAACAATGAGCAGTTCTTC CASSPGTSGNNEQFF
once TRBJ2-1 TRBV4-2 NA TGTGCCAGCAGCCTCAAGGGGGGGGCTGAGCAGTTCTTC CASSLKGGAEQFF
NA TRBJ2-1 TRBV19 TRBD2 TGTGCCAGTAGTATTACCGGGACTAGCGGCTATGAGCAGTTCTTC CASSITGTSGYEQFF
NA TRBJ2-2 TRBV12-3/TRBV12-4 NA TGTGCCAGCAGCCAGGGCCCCGGGGAGCTGTTTTTT CASSQGPGELFF
NA TRBJ2-5 TRBV1 NA TGCACCAGCAGCCAAGATATAGAGACCCAGTACTTC CTSSQDIETQYF
NA TRBJ1-2 TRBV15 NA TGTGCCACCAGCATACGAACGGGGGGGCCCTATGGCTACACCTTC CATSIRTGGPYGYTF